One and the same sample provided the 23 T cell receptor beta chains below, sequenced in a study of identical twins. MiXCR was run by TCRdb on the 5' RACE reads, yielding one entry per CDR3 protein. There are roughly 1.6 million distinct CDR3 sequences in the sample; 32% occur only once, and over 0.25% lies in the top ten. The sequenced sample was cord blood. All receptors derive from a newborn girl in good health.

This clonotype came up once. The CDR3 does not end in the conserved phenylalanine or tryptophan, so this is likely a read error. The rearrangement links TRBV6-1 to TRBJ1-5; D call uncertain. The germline V gene has CDR1 MNHNS and CDR2 SASEGT. Trimming pared 3 bases from V and 0 bases from J, leaving 6 bases between. CDR3 size: 14 residues. CDR3 nucleotide sequence: TGTGCCAGCAGTGACCATTCTAGCAATCAGCCCCAGCATATT. Residues: CASSDHSSNQPQHI.

V is TRBV7-8 and J is TRBJ2-7, with TRBD2 identical over 7 bases. The CDR3 contains 15 residues. In germline, CDR1 is SGHVS, CDR2 FQNEAQ. The V and J ends lost 1 base and 6 bases, in that order; junction bases with no gene match: 9. The CDR3 bases are TGTGCCAGCAGCTTAGTCTCCGGAGTAGCGGGCGAGCAGTACTTC. It yields the protein CASSLVSGVAGEQYF.

The rearrangement joins TRBV6-5 to TRBJ2-7, with D perhaps being TRBD1 or TRBD2 (6 bases each). Germline V gene data show CDR1 as MNHEY and CDR2 as SVGAGI. Trimming cost V 5 bases and J 0 bases, with 14 bases left between them. The CDR3 runs 15 residues. CDR3 in amino acids: CASSRTKGGSYEQYF. The CDR3 bases are TGTGCCAGCAGTCGAACTAAGGGGGGCTCCTACGAGCAGTACTTC.

A remark on this clonotype: A much more abundant neighbour one base away suggests this may be a read error. CDR3: CASSSDYNEHFF. CDR3 in DNA: TGTGCCAGCAGTTCCGACTACAATGAGCACTTCTTC. The chain employs TRBV28 and TRBJ2-1; D possibly corresponds to TRBD2 (5 bases). The CDR3 length is 12 residues. Germline V CDR1 and CDR2: MDHEN, SYDVKM.

This clonotype was counted ten times or more. The chain uses TRBV29-1 and TRBJ2-1, with D possibly being TRBD2 (5 bases). CDR3 length: 12 amino acids. The germline gives CDR1 SQVTM, CDR2 ANQGSEA. V was pared by 5 bases and J by 3 bases, with 8 bases between. This CDR3 reads CSVPGVYNEQFF. CDR3 sequence (DNA): TGCAGCGTTCCCGGGGTCTACAATGAGCAGTTCTTC.

This chain connects TRBV18 to TRBJ2-5, with D uncertain. The better agreement between TRBJ2-7 and the DNA end casts doubt on the J call. CDR1 is KGHSH, CDR2 LQKENI, per germline. The CDR3 is made up of 12 amino acids. The chain's CDR3 is CASSPSGHEQYF. CDR3 DNA: TGTGCCAGCTCACCATCGGGCCACGAGCAGTACTTC.

This chain connects TRBV24-1 to TRBJ2-3; the match to TRBD1 covers 7 bases. The CDR3 spans 18 residues. V shed 4 bases, J shed 1 base, and the junction held 13 bases outside the gene matches. Looked up from germline, CDR1 is KGHDR and CDR2 is SFDVKD. The chain's CDR3 is CATSESVGIGTGTDTQYF. CDR3 in DNA: TGTGCCACCAGTGAATCTGTTGGGATAGGGACAGGCACAGATACGCAGTATTTT.

This clonotype was seen more than once but under ten times. V and J are TRBV25-1 and TRBJ1-2, with TRBD1 matching 8 bases. The CDR3 loop spans 15 amino acids. The V and J ends lost 3 bases and 5 bases, in that order; junction bases with no gene match: 8. In germline, CDR1 is MGHDK, CDR2 SYGVNS. CDR3 sequence reads: CASSDRTGLGYGYTF. The CDR3 DNA reads TGTGCCAGCAGTGACCGGACAGGGCTAGGGTATGGCTACACCTTC.

The chain carries TRBV4-2 and TRBJ2-3; 11 nucleotides agree with TRBD1. In germline, CDR1 is LGHNA, CDR2 YNFKEQ. V was pared by 4 bases and J by 3 bases, with 6 bases of the junction left unmatched. The CDR3 covers 16 residues. CDR3 bases: TGTGCCAGCAGCCGTCCGGGACAGGGGGTAACAGATACGCAGTATTTT. Protein product: CASSRPGQGVTDTQYF.

V gene TRBV5-6 combines with J gene TRBJ2-1, with 8 positions matching TRBD1. Germline loops: CDR1 SGHDT, CDR2 YYEEEE. This CDR3 region has 16 residues. V was clipped by 1 base and J by 7 bases; unmatched bases: 10. CDR3 amino acids: CASSLYRTGLGNEQFF. The CDR3 DNA sequence: TGTGCCAGCAGCTTGTATCGGACAGGGCTTGGGAATGAGCAGTTCTTC.

This chain uses TRBV7-2 with TRBJ1-2; D not resolved. With 0 bases removed from V and 4 bases from J, the gap between germline ends came to 12 bases. CDR1 and CDR2 (germline): SGHTA, FQGNSA. CDR3 length: 15 amino acids. The chain's CDR3 is CASSLADLGSYGYTF. Here the CDR3 DNA reads TGTGCCAGCAGCTTAGCGGATCTGGGTTCCTATGGCTACACCTTC. The full variable domain, with the rest looked up from reference TRBV7-2 and TRBJ1-2, is GAGVSQSPSNKVTEKGKDVELRCDPISGHTALYWYRQSLGQGLEFLIYFQGNSAPDKSGLPSDRFSAERTGGSVSTLTIQRTQQEDSAVYLCASSLADLGSYGYTFGSGTRLTVV.

The CDR3 sequence: CASSFPGSLAEEQYF. The CDR3 coding sequence is TGTGCCAGCAGTTTCCCGGGTTCTCTGGCCGAGGAGCAGTACTTC. The chain carries TRBV28 and TRBJ2-7; D is unclear. This CDR3 is built from 15 residues. In germline, CDR1 is MDHEN, CDR2 SYDVKM. Trimming removed 3 bases from V and 7 bases from J, with 19 bases in between.

This CDR3 reads CASWGSGTPTRPYGYTF. In nucleotides, the CDR3 is TGTGCCAGCTGGGGCTCCGGGACGCCAACTCGTCCCTATGGCTACACCTTC. The chain couples TRBV5-6 to TRBJ1-2; a possible D gene is TRBD1 (5 bases). CDR1 and CDR2 from the germline V gene are SGHDT and YYEEEE. V gave up 7 bases and J gave up 4 bases, with 26 bases separating them. The CDR3 consists of 17 residues. Supplemented by reference TRBV5-6 and TRBJ1-2, the full variable domain reads DAGVTQSPTHLIKTRGQQVTLRCSPKSGHDTVSWYQQALGQGPQFIFQYYEEEERQRGNFPDRFSGHQFPNYSSELNVNALLLGDSALYLCASWGSGTPTRPYGYTFGSGTRLTVV.

The chain recombines TRBV12-3 or TRBV12-4 with TRBJ2-3; 10 bases agree with TRBD2. V was pared by 2 bases and J by 2 bases, with 4 bases of the junction left unmatched. The CDR3 length is 16 residues. The CDR3 DNA is TGTGCCAGCAGTTTATCTAGCGGGAGCTTCACAGATACGCAGTATTTT. Encoded protein: CASSLSSGSFTDTQYF.

V is TRBV2 and J is TRBJ2-1, with D possibly TRBD2 on 5 matching bases. CDR1 is SNHLY, CDR2 FYNNEI, per germline. This CDR3 spans 15 amino acids. V lost 5 bases and J lost 2, with 13 bases in between. CDR3 amino acids: CASSHRTLTYNEQFF. CDR3 DNA: TGTGCCAGCAGTCATAGGACTCTTACCTACAATGAGCAGTTCTTC.

V gene TRBV29-1 combines with J gene TRBJ2-5; no firm D call. This CDR3 is built from 12 residues. Germline values: CDR1 SQVTM, CDR2 ANQGSEA. The V and J ends lost 5 bases and 5 bases respectively, with 12 bases between them. CDR3 in DNA: TGCAGCGTTAGCCCTGGCTCCGAGACCCAGTACTTC. It translates to CSVSPGSETQYF.

V usage is TRBV3-1 and J usage is TRBJ2-1, with 9 bases that match TRBD2. The CDR3 is 14 amino acids. V lost 6 bases to trimming and J lost 8 bases; unmatched junction nucleotides: 8. The germline gives CDR1 LGHDT, CDR2 YNNKEL (reference sequence). CDR3 loop: CASSRGGATYEQFF. DNA of the CDR3: TGTGCCAGCAGTCGCGGGGGGGCCACGTATGAGCAGTTCTTC.

The gene calls are TRBV4-1 and TRBJ1-2, with D uncertain. The V end was cut by 2 bases, the J end by 4 bases, with 8 bases between. In germline, CDR1 is MGHRA, CDR2 YSYEKL. The CDR3 is made up of 13 amino acids. CDR3: CASSQIGFYGYTF. DNA for the CDR3: TGCGCCAGCAGCCAAATCGGGTTCTATGGCTACACCTTC.

V is TRBV5-1 and J is TRBJ2-2; D is uncertain. Deletions cut 4 bases from V and 0 bases from J, with 7 bases between. Germline assignment: CDR1 SGHRS and CDR2 YFSETQ. The CDR3 is made up of 14 amino acids. Here the CDR3 DNA reads TGCGCCAGCAGCGGAGCGTCGAACACCGGGGAGCTGTTTTTT. Encoded protein: CASSGASNTGELFF.

This clonotype was detected only a few times. The chain uses TRBV23-1 and TRBJ2-4; 8 nucleotides line up with TRBD1. TRBV23-1 is given ORF status, its function remaining uncertain. CDR3 length: 16 amino acids. V shed 6 bases and J 8 bases; nucleotides not matched to a gene: 15. CDR3 DNA: TGCGCCAGCAGCCAGAGGGATGGACAGGGATGGGACATTCAGTACTTC. Amino acid sequence: CASSQRDGQGWDIQYF.

This clonotype has more than one count but fewer than ten. The CDR3 here is CARGEGYGYTF. The CDR3 DNA sequence: TGTGCCAGGGGAGAGGGGTATGGCTACACCTTC. The chain links TRBV27 to TRBJ1-2; tentative D call: TRBD1 (5 bases). Trimming cost V 9 bases and J 5 bases, with 10 bases left between them. The CDR3 runs 11 residues. CDR1 is MNHEY and CDR2 is SMNVEV in the germline V gene (reference sequence).

The chain combines TRBV11-3 with TRBJ2-7, with 15 nucleotides matching TRBD2. The junction had 4 bases not matched to a gene; V was cut back by 0 bases and J by 4 bases. The length of the CDR3 is 17 residues. Looked up from germline, CDR1 is SGHNT and CDR2 is YENEEA. The CDR3 loop reads CASSLEVGLAGGYEQYF. Here the CDR3 DNA reads TGTGCCAGCAGCTTAGAGGTCGGACTAGCGGGGGGGTACGAGCAGTACTTC.

Only a few counts were recorded for this clonotype. This chain connects TRBV5-6 to TRBJ2-1; D call uncertain. The V gene's germline CDR1 is SGHDT and CDR2 YYEEEE. There are 14 residues in the CDR3. Trimming cost V 4 bases and J 4 bases, with 12 bases left between them. The CDR3 protein is CASSPPEGYNEQFF. The CDR3 DNA reads as TGTGCCAGCAGCCCCCCGGAAGGGTACAATGAGCAGTTCTTC.